These T cell receptor beta chains were read from a single sample in a study of cytomegalovirus exposure and HLA in healthy donors. The protocol was immunoSEQ multiplex PCR, while the TCRdb copy is restricted to in-frame clones and leaves out a portion. This table holds 130,000 to 150,000 clones. The specimen was PBMCs. The receptors derive from a man aged 35 to 55 in good health and CMV-seronegative. The CDR3 runs from the conserved cysteine through the conserved F or W. D genes are given only for firm matches.

d_call j_call v_call cdr3_nt cdr3_aa
TRBD1 TRBJ2-3 TRBV7-2 TGTGCCAGCAGCCCATCTAAGCAGGGGGCTGGGGATACGCAGTATTTT CASSPSKQGAGDTQYF
. TRBJ2-7 TRBV9 TGTGCCAGCAGCGTAGGAGGGATTTCCTACGAGCAGTACTTC CASSVGGISYEQYF
TRBD1 TRBJ2-3 TRBV23-1 TGCGCCAGCAGTCAAAGGGGGCCGAAGGCAGATACGCAGTATTTT CASSQRGPKADTQYF
TRBD1 TRBJ1-1 TRBV6-5 TGTGCCAGCATCGGGGACAGGGGTGAAGCTTTCTTT CASIGDRGEAFF
TRBD1 TRBJ2-7 TRBV6-5 TGTGCCAGCAGTTACGCCGGGACAGGGTTCTACGAGCAGTACTTC CASSYAGTGFYEQYF
TRBD1 TRBJ2-7 TRBV6-1 TGTGCCAGCAAACGGACAGGGGGTTCCTACGAGCAGTACTTC CASKRTGGSYEQYF
. TRBJ1-1 TRBV11-2 TGTGCCAGCAGCTTTTACCAGGGCATGAACACTGAAGCTTTCTTT CASSFYQGMNTEAFF
TRBD1 TRBJ1-2 TRBV5-1 TGCGCCAGCAGCCCAGACAGGGGCGCCCGAGGTGGCTACACCTTC CASSPDRGARGGYTF
TRBD1 TRBJ2-7 TRBV9 TGTGCCAGCAGCGCGGTCTCCGGGACAGGGGGCATTAAGGCCTACGAGCAGTACTTC CASSAVSGTGGIKAYEQYF
TRBD1 TRBJ1-5 TRBV4-3 TGCGCCAGCAGCCAAGACGGACAGGGAAACCAGCCCCAGCATTTT CASSQDGQGNQPQHF
. TRBJ1-4 TRBV6-1 TGTGCCAGCTCCTCCGGAAATCGGGGTGAAAAACTGTTTTTT CASSSGNRGEKLFF
. TRBJ2-3 TRBV7-8 TGTGCCAGCAGCTTAACCTCCAGAGATACGCAGTATTTT CASSLTSRDTQYF
. TRBJ2-1 TRBV19 TGTGCCAGTACGGGGGATAGCTCCTACAATGAGCAGTTCTTC CASTGDSSYNEQFF
TRBD1 TRBJ1-5 TRBV5-6 TGTGCCAGCAGCTCTCCAGGGGGAAATCAGCCCCAGCATTTT CASSSPGGNQPQHF
. TRBJ2-5 TRBV21-1 TGTGCCAGCAGCCGCGCCACTGTAGGACAGCGAGAAGAGACCCAGTACTTC CASSRATVGQREETQYF
TRBD2 TRBJ2-7 TRBV5-1 TGCGCCAGCAGCCCCGGGACTAGCAATCTTAGGAACGAGCAGTACTTC CASSPGTSNLRNEQYF
. TRBJ2-1 TRBV7-3 TGTGCCAGCAGCATGGACAGCTACAATGAGCAGTTCTTC CASSMDSYNEQFF
. TRBJ2-7 TRBV4-3 TGCGCCAGCAGCCAAGATCGGGGTAGAGGGGGTGAGTACGAGCAGTACTTC CASSQDRGRGGEYEQYF
. TRBJ1-2 TRBV18 TGTGCCAGCTCACCGAGTATCACGGAGAGTTTCTATGGCTACACCTTC CASSPSITESFYGYTF
. TRBJ1-1 TRBV20-1 TGCAGTGCTAGCCCCCAGGGAGAAGCTTTCTTT CSASPQGEAFF
TRBD2 TRBJ2-1 TRBV4-3 TGCGCCAGCAGAAGACTAGCGGGGGGAAACTACAATGAGCAGTTCTTC CASRRLAGGNYNEQFF
. TRBJ1-3 TRBV5-6 TGTGCCAGCAGCCGAACAGACTCTGGAAACACCATATATTTT CASSRTDSGNTIYF
TRBD1 TRBJ2-3 TRBV9 TGTGCCAGCAGCGTAGCAGGGGGTGTTGGGACAGATACGCAGTATTTT CASSVAGGVGTDTQYF
TRBD2 TRBJ2-1 TRBV4-1 TGCGCCAGCAGCCAAGGAGGGACTAGCGGGGTATATGAGCAGTTCTTC CASSQGGTSGVYEQFF
. TRBJ2-1 TRBV4-1 TGCGCCAGCAGCCCTTCTCTGGGCAGGGAAGGCAATGAGCAGTTCTTC CASSPSLGREGNEQFF
. TRBJ2-7 TRBV7-3 TGTGCCAGCAGCTCCGGGACTGGACTTTACGAGCAGTACTTC CASSSGTGLYEQYF
. TRBJ2-7 TRBV7-2 TGTGCCAGCAGCTTAGATTCCCGCAGTTACGAGCAGTACTTC CASSLDSRSYEQYF
TRBD1 TRBJ2-7 TRBV5-1 TGCGCCAGCAGCCCCACCGGGACAGGGGTCGGCGAGCAGTACTTC CASSPTGTGVGEQYF
. TRBJ2-1 TRBV7-3 TGTGCCAGCAGCTTAACGTATCTAGCAGGCAATGAGCAGTTCTTC CASSLTYLAGNEQFF
. TRBJ2-7 TRBV5-6 TGTGCCAGCAGCTTGAGAGGGAACACCTACGAGCAGTACTTC CASSLRGNTYEQYF
TRBD1 TRBJ1-1 TRBV2 TGTGCCAGCGTCGGACAGGCGGCGAGCACTGAAGCTTTCTTT CASVGQAASTEAFF
. TRBJ2-7 TRBV9 TGTGCCAGCAGCGAAGAGGGCGTCCCCCACGAGCAGTACTTC CASSEEGVPHEQYF
TRBD1 TRBJ2-7 TRBV11-2 TGTGCCAGCAGCCGTATCAGGGGGTTACAAGGCGAGCAGTACTTC CASSRIRGLQGEQYF
TRBD1 TRBJ1-3 TRBV6-5 TGTGCCAGCTGGGACAGGGAGGGGGGAAACACCATATATTTT CASWDREGGNTIYF
. TRBJ2-2 TRBV15 TGTGCCACCAGCAGGGTCGGCGGGGAGCTGTTTTTT CATSRVGGELFF
TRBD2 TRBJ2-5 TRBV19 TGTGCCAGTAGTCCCGGGGGGAAGTCCCAAGAGACCCAGTACTTC CASSPGGKSQETQYF
. TRBJ2-5 TRBV5-6 TGTGCCAGCAGCTTGGCAGGGTCCCAAGAGACCCAGTACTTC CASSLAGSQETQYF
TRBD2 TRBJ2-7 TRBV13 TGTGCCAGCAGCTTTAGCGGGGGGGCCTCCTACGAGCAGTACTTC CASSFSGGASYEQYF
. TRBJ1-6 TRBV7-2 TGTGCCACCCAGGAATCCATCAATTCACCCCTCCACTTT CATQESINSPLHF
TRBD1 TRBJ2-7 TRBV5-1 TGCGCCAGCAGCTTGGGATACGGGTCGGACAGGGCTTCCTACGAGCAGTACTTC CASSLGYGSDRASYEQYF
TRBD1 TRBJ2-1 TRBV19 TGTGCCAGTAGTATAGATGTCTGGGGACAGGGATACAATGAGCAGTTCTTC CASSIDVWGQGYNEQFF
. TRBJ1-1 TRBV19 TGTGCCAGTAGTATAACCCAGACAGGGAACACTGAAGCTTTCTTT CASSITQTGNTEAFF
. TRBJ1-1 TRBV5-6 TGTGCCAGCAGCTCGTACGGGAGCCAAGCTTTCTTT CASSSYGSQAFF
TRBD2 TRBJ2-3 TRBV4-3 TGCGCCAGCAGCCAAGGCGGGGGGGCGAATACGCAGTATTTT CASSQGGGANTQYF
. TRBJ1-1 TRBV15 TGTGCCACCAGCAGAGTGGGGCAGGGGTACACTGAAGCTTTCTTT CATSRVGQGYTEAFF
TRBD1 TRBJ1-4 TRBV27 TGTGCCAGCAGTTACAGGGGGCATGAAAAACTGTTTTTT CASSYRGHEKLFF
TRBD1 TRBJ1-6 TRBV7-2 TGTGCCAGCAGCCCGGGACAGAGTTATAATTCACCCCTCCACTTT CASSPGQSYNSPLHF
TRBD1 TRBJ2-7 TRBV19 TGTGCCAGTAGTATGGGACAGGGCGCCTACGAGCAGTACTTC CASSMGQGAYEQYF
TRBD2 TRBJ2-3 TRBV9 TGTGCCAGCAGCGTAGCGGGAGCGGGGCGAAGCACAGATACGCAGTATTTT CASSVAGAGRSTDTQYF